Listed here are 2 T cell receptor beta chains from one sample, sequenced in a study of vaccination and CD4 T cells after COVID-19. An Oncomine TCR Beta short-read assay was used to sequence the DNA from cultured CD4+ T cells. TCRdb reprocessed the PCR reads via MiXCR and lists one record per CDR3 protein. The repertoire holds about 19,000 distinct CDR3 sequences, with less than 55% as singletons. Antigens of these TCRs are unknown. Regarding treatment: roughly 10-day PBMC culture with coronavirus spike peptide pools or control peptides (ViraFEST assay). This specimen was CD4+ T cells from blood, cultured in vitro, taken before SARS-CoV-2 vaccination. The receptor set was obtained from a human donor who had recovered from COVID-19.

V is TRBV12-3 or TRBV12-4 and J is TRBJ2-7; 10 bases agree with TRBD2. CDR3 length: 15 amino acids. J lost 0 bases, V lost 4 bases, and 3 bases had no gene match. The CDR3 protein is CASSSRTSGSYEQYF. DNA for the CDR3: TGTGCCAGCAGTTCCCGGACTAGCGGCTCCTACGAGCAGTACTTC.

This clonotype was counted a few times. V usage is TRBV6-2 or TRBV6-3 and J usage is TRBJ2-7; 7 nucleotides agree with TRBD2. V lost 7 bases and J lost 0; bases outside the gene matches: 6. Germline CDR1 reads MNHEY; CDR2 reads SVGEGT. The CDR3 runs to 14 residues. The CDR3 DNA reads TGTGCCAGCAAGCCGAGCGGGATCTCCTACGAGCAGTACTTC. Protein product: CASKPSGISYEQYF.